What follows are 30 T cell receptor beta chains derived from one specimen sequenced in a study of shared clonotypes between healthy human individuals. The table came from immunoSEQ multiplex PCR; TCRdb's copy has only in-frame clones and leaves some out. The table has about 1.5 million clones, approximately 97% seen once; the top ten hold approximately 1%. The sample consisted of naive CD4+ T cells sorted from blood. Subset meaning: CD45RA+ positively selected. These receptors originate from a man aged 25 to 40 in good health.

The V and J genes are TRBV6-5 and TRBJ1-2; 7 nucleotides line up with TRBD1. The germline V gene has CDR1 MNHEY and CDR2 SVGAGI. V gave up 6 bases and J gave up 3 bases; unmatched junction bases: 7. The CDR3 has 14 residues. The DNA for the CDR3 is TGTGCCAGCAGCGCCTTGGGGACAGACTATGGCTACACCTTC. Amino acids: CASSALGTDYGYTF.

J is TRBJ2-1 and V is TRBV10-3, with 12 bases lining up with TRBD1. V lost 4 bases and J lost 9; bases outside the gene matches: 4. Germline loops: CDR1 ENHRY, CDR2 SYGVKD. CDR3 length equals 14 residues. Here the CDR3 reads CAISAGQGAGEQFF. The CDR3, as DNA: TGTGCCATCAGTGCGGGACAGGGGGCGGGTGAGCAGTTCTTC.

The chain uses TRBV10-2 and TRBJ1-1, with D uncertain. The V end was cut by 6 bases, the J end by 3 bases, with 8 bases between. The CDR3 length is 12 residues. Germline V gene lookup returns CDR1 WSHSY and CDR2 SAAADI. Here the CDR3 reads CASSHSHTEAFF. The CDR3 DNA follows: TGCGCCAGCAGCCACAGCCACACTGAAGCTTTCTTT.

The CDR3 sequence: CASSFRRNQAYEQYF. Written as DNA, the CDR3 is TGTGCCAGCAGTTTTCGGAGAAACCAAGCGTACGAGCAGTACTTC. The rearrangement uses TRBV28 and TRBJ2-7, with D unclear. Trimming removed 3 bases at V and 4 bases at J, with 16 bases between. The germline V gene has CDR1 MDHEN and CDR2 SYDVKM. This CDR3 contains 15 residues.

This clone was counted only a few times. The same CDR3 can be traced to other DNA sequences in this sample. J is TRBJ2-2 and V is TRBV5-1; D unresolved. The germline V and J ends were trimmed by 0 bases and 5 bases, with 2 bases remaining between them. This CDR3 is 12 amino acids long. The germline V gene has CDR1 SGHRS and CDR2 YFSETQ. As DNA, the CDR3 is TGCGCCAGCAGCTTGGCTACCGGGGAGCTGTTTTTT. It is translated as CASSLATGELFF.

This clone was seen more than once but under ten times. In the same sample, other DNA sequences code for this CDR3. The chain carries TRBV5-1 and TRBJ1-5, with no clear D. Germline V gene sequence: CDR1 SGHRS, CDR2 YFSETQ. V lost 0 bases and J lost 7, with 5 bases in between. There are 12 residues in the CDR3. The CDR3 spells CASSLEGQPQHF. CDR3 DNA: TGCGCCAGCAGCTTGGAAGGGCAGCCCCAGCATTTT.

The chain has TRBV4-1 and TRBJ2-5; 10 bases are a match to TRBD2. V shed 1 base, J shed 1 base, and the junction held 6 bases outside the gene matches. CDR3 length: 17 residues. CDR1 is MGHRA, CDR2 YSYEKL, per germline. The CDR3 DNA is TGCGCCAGCAGCCAAGTTATTCTAGCGGGAGCCCAAGAGACCCAGTACTTC. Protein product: CASSQVILAGAQETQYF.

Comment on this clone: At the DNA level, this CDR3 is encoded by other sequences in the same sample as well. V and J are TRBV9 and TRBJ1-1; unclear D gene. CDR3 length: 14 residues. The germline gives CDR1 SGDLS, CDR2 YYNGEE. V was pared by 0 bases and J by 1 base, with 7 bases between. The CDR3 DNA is TGTGCCAGCAGCGTAGTAGGGCAGAACACTGAAGCTTTCTTT. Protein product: CASSVVGQNTEAFF. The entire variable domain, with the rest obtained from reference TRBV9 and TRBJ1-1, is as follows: DSGVTQTPKHLITATGQRVTLRCSPRSGDLSVYWYQQSLDQGLQFLIQYYNGEERAKGNILERFSAQQFPDLHSELNLSSLELGDSALYFCASSVVGQNTEAFFGQGTRLTVV.

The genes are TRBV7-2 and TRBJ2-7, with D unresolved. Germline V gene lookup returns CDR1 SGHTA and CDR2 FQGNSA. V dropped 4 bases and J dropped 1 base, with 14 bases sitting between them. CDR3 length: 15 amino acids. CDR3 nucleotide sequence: TGTGCCAGCAGCTCCTCGGTAGTCGAATCCTACGAGCAGTACTTC. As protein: CASSSSVVESYEQYF. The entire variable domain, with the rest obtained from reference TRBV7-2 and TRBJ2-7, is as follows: GAGVSQSPSNKVTEKGKDVELRCDPISGHTALYWYRQSLGQGLEFLIYFQGNSAPDKSGLPSDRFSAERTGGSVSTLTIQRTQQEDSAVYLCASSSSVVESYEQYFGPGTRLTVT.

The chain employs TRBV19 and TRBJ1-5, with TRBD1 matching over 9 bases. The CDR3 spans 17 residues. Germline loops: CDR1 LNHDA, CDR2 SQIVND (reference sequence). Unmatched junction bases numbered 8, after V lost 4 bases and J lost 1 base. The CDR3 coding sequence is TGTGCCAGTAGTACAATAGGGGGGACAGGGAGCAATCAGCCCCAGCATTTT. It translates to CASSTIGGTGSNQPQHF.

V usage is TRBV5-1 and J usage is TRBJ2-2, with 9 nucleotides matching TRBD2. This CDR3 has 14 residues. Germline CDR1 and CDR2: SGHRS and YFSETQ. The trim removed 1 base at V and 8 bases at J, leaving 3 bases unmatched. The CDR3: CASSLRLAGGELFF. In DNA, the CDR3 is TGCGCCAGCAGCTTGAGGCTAGCGGGAGGGGAGCTGTTTTTT.

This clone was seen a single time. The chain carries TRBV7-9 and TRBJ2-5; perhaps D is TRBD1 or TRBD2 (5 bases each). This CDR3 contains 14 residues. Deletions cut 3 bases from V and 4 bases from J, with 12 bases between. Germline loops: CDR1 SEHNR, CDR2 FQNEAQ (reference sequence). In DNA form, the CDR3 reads TGTGCCAGCAGCTTCTTGGTCGGGACAGAGACCCAGTACTTC. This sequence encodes CASSFLVGTETQYF.

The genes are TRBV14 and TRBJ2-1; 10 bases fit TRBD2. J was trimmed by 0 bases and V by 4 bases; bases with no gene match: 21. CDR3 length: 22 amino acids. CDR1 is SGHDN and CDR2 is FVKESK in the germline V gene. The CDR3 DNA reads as TGTGCCAGCAGCCCCATCAGCACTAGCGGGATCCGGACGGATTTCTCCTACAATGAGCAGTTCTTC. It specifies CASSPISTSGIRTDFSYNEQFF.

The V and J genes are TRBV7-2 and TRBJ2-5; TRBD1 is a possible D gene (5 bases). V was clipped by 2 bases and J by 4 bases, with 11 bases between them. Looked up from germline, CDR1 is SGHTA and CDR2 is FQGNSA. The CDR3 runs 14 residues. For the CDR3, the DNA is TGTGCCAGCAGCTTACTCAGGGTAGGAGAGACCCAGTACTTC. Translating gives CASSLLRVGETQYF.

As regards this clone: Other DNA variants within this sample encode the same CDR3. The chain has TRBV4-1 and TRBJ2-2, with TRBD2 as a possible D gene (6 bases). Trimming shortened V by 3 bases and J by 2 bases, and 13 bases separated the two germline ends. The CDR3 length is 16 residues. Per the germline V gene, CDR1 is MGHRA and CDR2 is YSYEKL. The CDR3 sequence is CASSQPTGLNTGELFF. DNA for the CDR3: TGCGCCAGCAGCCAGCCTACGGGACTTAACACCGGGGAGCTGTTTTTT.

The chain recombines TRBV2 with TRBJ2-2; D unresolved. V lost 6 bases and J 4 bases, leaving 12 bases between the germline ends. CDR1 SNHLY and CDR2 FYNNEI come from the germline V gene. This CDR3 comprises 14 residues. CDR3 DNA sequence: TGTGCCAGCAGGACGGAGCCGAGCACCGGGGAGCTGTTTTTT. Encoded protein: CASRTEPSTGELFF.

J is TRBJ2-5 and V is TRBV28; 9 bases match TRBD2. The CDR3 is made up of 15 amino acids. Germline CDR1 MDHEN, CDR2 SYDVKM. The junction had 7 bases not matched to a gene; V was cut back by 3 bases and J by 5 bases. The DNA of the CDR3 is TGTGCCAGCAGTTTGTCGGCGGGAGGGCAGGAGACCCAGTACTTC. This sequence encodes CASSLSAGGQETQYF.

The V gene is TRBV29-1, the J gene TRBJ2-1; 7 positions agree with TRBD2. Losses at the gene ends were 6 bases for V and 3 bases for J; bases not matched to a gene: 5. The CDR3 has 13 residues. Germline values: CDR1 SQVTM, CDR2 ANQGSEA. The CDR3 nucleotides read TGCAGCGTAGGACTAGTTGACTACAATGAGCAGTTCTTC. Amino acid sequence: CSVGLVDYNEQFF.

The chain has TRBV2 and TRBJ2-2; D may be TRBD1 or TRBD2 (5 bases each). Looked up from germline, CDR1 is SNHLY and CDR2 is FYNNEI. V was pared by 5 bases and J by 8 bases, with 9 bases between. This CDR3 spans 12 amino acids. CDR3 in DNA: TGTGCCAGCAGTCGGGACGAGGGGGAGCTGTTTTTT. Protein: CASSRDEGELFF.

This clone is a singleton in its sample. The CDR3 spells CASSPQGGGVRDTEAFF. The CDR3 bases are TGTGCCAGCAGCCCTCAGGGAGGGGGGGTTCGGGACACTGAAGCTTTCTTT. V is TRBV7-9 and J is TRBJ1-1; D might be TRBD1 (6 bases). The germline CDR1 and CDR2 sequences are SEHNR and FQNEAQ (reference sequence). CDR3 length: 17 residues. V was cut by 5 bases and J by 3 bases, with 22 bases left in between.

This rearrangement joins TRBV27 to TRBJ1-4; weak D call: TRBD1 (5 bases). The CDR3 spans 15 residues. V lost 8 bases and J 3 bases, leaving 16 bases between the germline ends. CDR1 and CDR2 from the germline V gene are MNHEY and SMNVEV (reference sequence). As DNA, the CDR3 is TGTGCCAGCCGTAACGCAGGGCCCCCTAATGAAAAACTGTTTTTT. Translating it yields CASRNAGPPNEKLFF.

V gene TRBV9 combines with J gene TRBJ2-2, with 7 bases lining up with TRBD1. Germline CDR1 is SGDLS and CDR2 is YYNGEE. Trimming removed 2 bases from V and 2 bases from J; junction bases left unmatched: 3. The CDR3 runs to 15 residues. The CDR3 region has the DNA TGTGCCAGCAGCGTTTGGGACAGAAACACCGGGGAGCTGTTTTTT. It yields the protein CASSVWDRNTGELFF.

The CDR3 is CASSPGRTRASTDTQYF. The DNA of the CDR3 is TGTGCCAGTAGTCCCGGACGGACCAGAGCTTCCACAGATACGCAGTATTTT. The V call is TRBV19, the J call TRBJ2-3; D unresolved. Trimming stripped 5 bases from V and 2 bases from J, with 20 bases between. The CDR3 runs 17 residues. CDR1 is LNHDA and CDR2 is SQIVND in the germline V gene (reference sequence).

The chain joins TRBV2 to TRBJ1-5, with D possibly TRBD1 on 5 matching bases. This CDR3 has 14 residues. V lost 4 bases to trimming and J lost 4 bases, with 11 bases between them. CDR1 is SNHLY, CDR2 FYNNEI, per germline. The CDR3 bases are TGTGCCAGCAGTGCGAACAGGCCTAATCAGCCCCAGCATTTT. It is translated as CASSANRPNQPQHF.

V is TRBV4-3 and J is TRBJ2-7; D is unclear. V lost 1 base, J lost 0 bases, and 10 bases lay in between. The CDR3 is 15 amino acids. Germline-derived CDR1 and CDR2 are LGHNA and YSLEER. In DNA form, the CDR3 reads TGCGCCAGCAGCCAAGCGGCAGGCCGCTCCTACGAGCAGTACTTC. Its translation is CASSQAAGRSYEQYF.

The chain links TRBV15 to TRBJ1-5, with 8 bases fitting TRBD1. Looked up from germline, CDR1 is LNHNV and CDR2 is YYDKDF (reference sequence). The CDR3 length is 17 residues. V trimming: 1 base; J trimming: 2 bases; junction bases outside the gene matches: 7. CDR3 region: CATSRGAGGVGNQPQHF. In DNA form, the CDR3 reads TGTGCCACCAGCAGAGGGGCAGGGGGCGTGGGCAATCAGCCCCAGCATTTT. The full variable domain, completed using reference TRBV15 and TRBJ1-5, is DAMVIQNPRYQVTQFGKPVTLSCSQTLNHNVMYWYQQKSSQAPKLLFHYYDKDFNNEADTPDNFQSRRPNTSFCFLDIRSPGLGDTAMYLCATSRGAGGVGNQPQHFGDGTRLSIL.

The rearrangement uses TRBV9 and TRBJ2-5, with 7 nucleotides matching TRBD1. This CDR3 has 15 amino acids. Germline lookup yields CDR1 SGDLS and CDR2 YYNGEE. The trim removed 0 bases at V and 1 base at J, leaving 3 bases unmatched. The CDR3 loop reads CASSVEGQSQETQYF. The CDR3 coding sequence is TGTGCCAGCAGCGTAGAGGGACAGTCCCAAGAGACCCAGTACTTC.

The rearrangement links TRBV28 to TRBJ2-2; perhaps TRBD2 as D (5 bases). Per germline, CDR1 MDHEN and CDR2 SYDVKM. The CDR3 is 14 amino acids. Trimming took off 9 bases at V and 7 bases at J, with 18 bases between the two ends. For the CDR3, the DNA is TGTGCCAGTGAGGGTGCCCTCAAGGGCGGGGAGCTGTTTTTT. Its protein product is CASEGALKGGELFF.

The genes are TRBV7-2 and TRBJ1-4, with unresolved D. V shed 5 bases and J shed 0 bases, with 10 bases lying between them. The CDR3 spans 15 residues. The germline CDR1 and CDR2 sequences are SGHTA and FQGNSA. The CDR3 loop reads CASSARTATNEKLFF. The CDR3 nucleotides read TGTGCCAGCAGCGCCCGGACGGCAACTAATGAAAAACTGTTTTTT.

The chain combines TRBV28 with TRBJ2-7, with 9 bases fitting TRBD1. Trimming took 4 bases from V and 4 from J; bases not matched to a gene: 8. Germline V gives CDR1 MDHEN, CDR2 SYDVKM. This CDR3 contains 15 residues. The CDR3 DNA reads TGTGCCAGCAGTTCGCCGGGACAGGGATTTTACGAGCAGTACTTC. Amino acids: CASSSPGQGFYEQYF.